This T cell receptor (beta chain) was sequenced during a study of blood T cell repertoires in COVID-19. Assay: immunoSEQ multiplex PCR; the TCRdb copy retains only in-frame clones and omits some. The repertoire holds 88,000 or so clones, with roughly 80% as singletons. The CDR3 has 14 residues. Per the germline V gene, CDR1 is SGHRS and CDR2 is YFSETQ. The V gene end was trimmed by 4 bases and the J gene end by 0 bases; junction bases not matched to a gene: 4. V is TRBV5-1 and J is TRBJ2-7; the match to TRBD2 covers 7 bases. This TCR derives from a human donor in a cohort sampled during active COVID-19. The sequenced material came from peripheral blood. CDR3 DNA: TGCGCCAGCAGCCCCAGCGGGGACTCCTACGAGCAGTACTTC. This codes for CASSPSGDSYEQYF.